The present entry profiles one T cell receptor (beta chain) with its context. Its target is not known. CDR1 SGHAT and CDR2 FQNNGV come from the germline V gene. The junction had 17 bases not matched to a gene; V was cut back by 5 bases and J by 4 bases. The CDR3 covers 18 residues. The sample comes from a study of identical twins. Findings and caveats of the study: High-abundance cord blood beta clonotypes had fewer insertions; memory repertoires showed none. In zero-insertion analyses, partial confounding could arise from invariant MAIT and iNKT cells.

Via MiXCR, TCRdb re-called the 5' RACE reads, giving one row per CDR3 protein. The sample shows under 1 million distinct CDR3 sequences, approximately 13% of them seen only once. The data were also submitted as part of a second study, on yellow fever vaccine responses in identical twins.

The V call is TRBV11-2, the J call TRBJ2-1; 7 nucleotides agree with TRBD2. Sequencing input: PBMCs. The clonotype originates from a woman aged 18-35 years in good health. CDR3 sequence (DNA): TGTGCCAGCAGCCCCAGGGTACTTGCGCGGGGGTTATACAATGAGCAGTTCTTC. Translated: CASSPRVLARGLYNEQFF.